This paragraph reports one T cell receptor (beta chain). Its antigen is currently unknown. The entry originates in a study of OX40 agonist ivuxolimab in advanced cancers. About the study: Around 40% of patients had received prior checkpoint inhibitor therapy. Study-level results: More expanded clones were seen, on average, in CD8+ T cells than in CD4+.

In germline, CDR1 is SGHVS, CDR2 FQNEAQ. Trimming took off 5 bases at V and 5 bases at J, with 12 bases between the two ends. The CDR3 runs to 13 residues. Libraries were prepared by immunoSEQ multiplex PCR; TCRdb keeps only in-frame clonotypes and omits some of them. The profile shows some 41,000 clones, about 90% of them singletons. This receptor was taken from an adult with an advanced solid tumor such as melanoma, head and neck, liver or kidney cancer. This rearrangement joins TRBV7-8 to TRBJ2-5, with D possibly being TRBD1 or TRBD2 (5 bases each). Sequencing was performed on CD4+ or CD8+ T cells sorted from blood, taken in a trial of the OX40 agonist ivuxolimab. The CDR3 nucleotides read TGTGCCAGCAGCCGGGACCAAATGGAGACCCAGTACTTC. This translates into CASSRDQMETQYF.